This TCR beta chain came from a study of CD8+ T cells in alopecia areata. Study observations and caveats: Elevated clonality characterized lesional scalp relative to normal scalp, particularly in alopecia totalis/universalis. The study also sequences resident alphabeta T cells of normal skin in scalp samples.

cDNA prepared by RNA extraction and subsequent reverse transcription served as the template for sequencing. Measured with immunoSEQ multiplex PCR; TCRdb has only the in-frame clones, and not every one. This table holds about 200,000 clones, approximately 52% found once. About this clone itself: Its antigen is not known.

Here the sequenced sample was CD4+ T cells sorted from blood, taken at week 0. This sequence originates from a human donor with alopecia areata.

This CDR3 is CASSDPGLASSGANVLTF. The CDR3 DNA reads as TGTGCCAGCAGTGATCCGGGACTGGCAAGCTCTGGGGCCAACGTCCTGACTTTC. The chain couples TRBV25-1 to TRBJ2-6; a weak D match, TRBD2 (6 bases). Germline values: CDR1 MGHDK, CDR2 SYGVNS. Between the trimmed V and J ends, which lost 3 bases and 0 bases, there was a span of 15 bases. The CDR3 covers 18 residues. The full variable domain, completed using reference TRBV25-1 and TRBJ2-6, is EADIYQTPRYLVIGTGKKITLECSQTMGHDKMYWYQQDPGMELHLIHYSYGVNSTEKGDLSSESTVSRIRTEHFPLTLESARPSHTSQYLCASSDPGLASSGANVLTFGAGSRLTVL.